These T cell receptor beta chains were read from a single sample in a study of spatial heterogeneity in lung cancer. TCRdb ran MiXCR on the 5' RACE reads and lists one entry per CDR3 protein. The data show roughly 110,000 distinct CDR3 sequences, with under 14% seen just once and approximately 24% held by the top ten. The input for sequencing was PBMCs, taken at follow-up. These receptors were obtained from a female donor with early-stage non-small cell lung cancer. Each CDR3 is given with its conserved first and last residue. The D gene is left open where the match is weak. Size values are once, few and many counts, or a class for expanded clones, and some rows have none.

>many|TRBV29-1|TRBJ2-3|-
CSVARNLDTQYF
TGCAGCGTTGCCAGGAACCTAGATACGCAGTATTTT
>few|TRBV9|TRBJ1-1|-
CASTPSGTQNTEAFF
TGTGCCAGCACCCCTTCCGGGACACAGAACACTGAAGCTTTCTTT
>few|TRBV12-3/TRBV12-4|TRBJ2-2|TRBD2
CASTQSGIGGELFF
TGTGCCAGCACACAAAGCGGGATCGGCGGGGAGCTGTTTTTT
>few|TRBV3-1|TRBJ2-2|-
CASSQGGSFLSGELFF
TGTGCCAGCAGCCAGGGAGGTTCCTTCCTGAGCGGGGAGCTGTTTTTT
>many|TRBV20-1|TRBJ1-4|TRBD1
CSARVPGGINEKLFF
TGCAGTGCTAGGGTCCCAGGGGGAATTAATGAAAAACTGTTTTTT
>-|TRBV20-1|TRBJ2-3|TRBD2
CSARPGLAGSTDTQYF
TGCAGTGCTAGACCGGGACTAGCGGGAAGCACAGATACGCAGTATTTT
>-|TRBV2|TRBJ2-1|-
CASSAGASSYNEQFF
TGTGCCAGCAGTGCAGGGGCCTCCTCCTACAATGAGCAGTTCTTC
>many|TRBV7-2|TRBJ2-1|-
CASRLQGPINEQFF
TGTGCCAGCAGGCTGCAGGGCCCCATAAATGAGCAGTTCTTC
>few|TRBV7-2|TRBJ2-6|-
CASSLQPGSGANVLTF
TGTGCCAGCAGCCTTCAACCTGGCTCTGGGGCCAACGTCCTGACTTTC
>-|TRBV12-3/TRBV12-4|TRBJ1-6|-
CASSLFGFGSPLHF
TGTGCCAGCAGTTTATTTGGGTTTGGCTCACCCCTCCACTTT
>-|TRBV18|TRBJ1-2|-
CASSTDSSVGYTF
TGTGCCAGCTCAACAGACAGTTCAGTCGGCTACACCTTC
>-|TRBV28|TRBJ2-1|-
CASSSLRGSYNEQFF
TGTGCCAGCAGTTCCCTTAGGGGCTCCTACAATGAGCAGTTCTTC
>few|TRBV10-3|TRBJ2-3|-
CAISHQITRETDTQYF
TGTGCCATCAGTCATCAAATTACCCGGGAAACAGATACGCAGTATTTT
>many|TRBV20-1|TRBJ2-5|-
CSARRRGGETQYF
TGCAGTGCTAGACGGAGGGGGGGAGAGACCCAGTACTTC
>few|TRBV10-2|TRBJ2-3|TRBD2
CASRPGLAGYTSTDTQYF
TGCGCCAGCAGACCTGGACTAGCGGGATACACTAGCACAGATACGCAGTATTTT